Shown below are 21 T cell receptor beta chains from a single sample sequenced in a study of cytomegalovirus exposure and HLA in healthy donors. Repertoires were generated with immunoSEQ multiplex PCR, while TCRdb's copy carries only in-frame clones and drops some. The data hold around 200,000 clones, with about 81% observed a single time. What was sequenced was PBMCs. All receptors derive from a young woman in good health and CMV-seronegative.

The chain has TRBV5-1 and TRBJ1-1; TRBD1 matches at 10 bases. The CDR3 runs to 14 residues. The V gene end was trimmed by 7 bases and the J gene end by 7 bases; junction bases not matched to a gene: 10. Germline V gives CDR1 SGHRS, CDR2 YFSETQ. The CDR3 region has the DNA TGCGCCAGCCACCCCCCGGGACAGGGGTATGAAGCTTTCTTT. Protein sequence: CASHPPGQGYEAFF.

Here the CDR3 reads CASSPQGMNTEAFF. The DNA for the CDR3 is TGTGCCAGCAGCCCTCAGGGGATGAACACTGAAGCTTTCTTT. J is TRBJ1-1 and V is TRBV9, with a possible D match to TRBD1 (6 bases). CDR1 is SGDLS, CDR2 YYNGEE, per germline. This CDR3 contains 14 residues. Trimming left V 4 bases short and J 0 bases short, with 10 bases between.

The chain couples TRBV5-1 to TRBJ2-7; TRBD2 matches at 11 bases. Trimming at V came to 4 bases and at J to 5 bases, leaving 8 bases not matched to a gene. This CDR3 is built from 15 residues. In germline, CDR1 is SGHRS, CDR2 YFSETQ. This CDR3 is CASSPLAGVVDEQYF. CDR3 bases: TGCGCCAGCAGCCCACTAGCGGGAGTGGTCGACGAGCAGTACTTC.

The J gene is TRBJ1-5, the V gene TRBV7-9; 7 nucleotides line up with TRBD1. CDR3 length: 16 amino acids. The V segment lost 3 bases and the J segment 0 bases; nucleotides outside the gene matches: 5. In germline, CDR1 is SEHNR, CDR2 FQNEAQ (reference sequence). Here the CDR3 DNA reads TGTGCCAGCAGCTTCTCGACAGGGTATAGCAATCAGCCCCAGCATTTT. This encodes CASSFSTGYSNQPQHF. Looking up the rest from reference TRBV7-9 and TRBJ1-5 gives the full variable domain: DTGVSQNPRHKITKRGQNVTFRCDPISEHNRLYWYRQTLGQGPEFLTYFQNEAQLEKSRLLSDRFSAERPKGSFSTLEIQRTEQGDSAMYLCASSFSTGYSNQPQHFGDGTRLSIL.

The V call is TRBV5-1, the J call TRBJ1-2; TRBD1 agrees at 7 bases. The CDR3 has 14 amino acids. The trim removed 0 bases at V and 3 bases at J, leaving 2 bases unmatched. Germline-derived CDR1 and CDR2 are SGHRS and YFSETQ. CDR3 coding DNA: TGCGCCAGCAGCTTGGACAGGGGACACTATGGCTACACCTTC. It specifies CASSLDRGHYGYTF.

This clone was detected once. The chain couples TRBV18 to TRBJ1-5; 7 nucleotides line up with TRBD1. The CDR3 spans 16 residues. Germline CDR1 KGHSH, CDR2 LQKENI. After removal of 3 bases from V and 5 bases from J, the junction contained 10 bases not matched to a gene. The CDR3 bases are TGTGCCAGCTCACCCGACAGGGCAATAGTCTATCAGCCCCAGCATTTT. This codes for CASSPDRAIVYQPQHF.

V gene TRBV6-1 combines with J gene TRBJ1-2; 10 nucleotides align to TRBD1. V lost 7 bases, J lost 9 bases, and 8 bases stayed unmatched. The CDR3 has 13 residues. From germline, CDR1 is MNHNS and CDR2 SASEGT. This CDR3 is CASTDDRGLSYTF. CDR3 nucleotide sequence: TGTGCCAGCACCGACGACAGGGGGCTAAGCTACACCTTC.

This clone was found once. The chain uses TRBV7-3 and TRBJ2-7; a weak D match, TRBD2 (5 bases). The CDR3 totals 13 residues. Trimming left V 2 bases short and J 3 bases short, with 8 bases between. Germline V gene sequence: CDR1 SGHTA, CDR2 FQGTGA. The CDR3 loop reads CASSLAGDYEQYF. The CDR3, as DNA: TGTGCCAGCAGCTTAGCCGGGGACTACGAGCAGTACTTC.

DNA of the CDR3: TGTGCCATCAGTGAGTCAGTGGACAGGGTGCACGAGCAGTACTTC. Translated: CAISESVDRVHEQYF. The chain links TRBV10-3 to TRBJ2-7; 8 positions agree with TRBD1. Germline trimming cut 0 bases from V and 5 bases from J; bases unmatched to any gene: 6. Germline V gene data show CDR1 as ENHRY and CDR2 as SYGVKD. This CDR3 is built from 15 residues.

The V call is TRBV5-1, the J call TRBJ2-1; TRBD2 matches 10 bases. V gave up 2 bases and J gave up 8 bases; unmatched junction bases: 7. Germline-derived CDR1 and CDR2 are SGHRS and YFSETQ. The CDR3 covers 15 residues. CDR3 sequence (DNA): TGCGCCAGCAGCTTTGAGAAGCGGGGGGGCGATGAGCAGTTCTTC. Translation gives CASSFEKRGGDEQFF.

This clone has only one observation. The rearrangement links TRBV29-1 to TRBJ2-5; TRBD1 agrees at 8 bases. The J segment lost 6 bases and the V segment lost 7 bases, leaving 13 bases of the junction unmatched. Germline V gives CDR1 SQVTM, CDR2 ANQGSEA. This CDR3 has 14 amino acids. This CDR3 is CSAKPSGGLKTQYF. CDR3 coding DNA: TGCAGCGCCAAGCCCTCAGGGGGCCTCAAGACCCAGTACTTC.

This clone came up a few times. This chain joins TRBV14 and TRBJ2-2; D unresolved. V lost 0 bases to trimming and J lost 4 bases, with 6 bases between them. CDR1 and CDR2 from the germline V gene are SGHDN and FVKESK. This CDR3 has 14 amino acids. The CDR3 DNA reads TGTGCCAGCAGCCAAGAGGCCAGCACCGGGGAGCTGTTTTTT. The encoded protein is CASSQEASTGELFF. Looking up the rest from reference TRBV14 and TRBJ2-2 gives the full variable domain: EAGVTQFPSHSVIEKGQTVTLRCDPISGHDNLYWYRRVMGKEIKFLLHFVKESKQDESGMPNNRFLAERTGGTYSTLKVQPAELEDSGVYFCASSQEASTGELFFGEGSRLTVL.

The rearrangement uses TRBV28 and TRBJ1-2, with 11 bases that match TRBD1. Germline lookup yields CDR1 MDHEN and CDR2 SYDVKM. The CDR3 has 17 amino acids. V was pared by 7 bases and J by 0 bases, with 10 bases of the junction left unmatched. This CDR3 reads CASTLGGTGGTNYGYTF. Here the CDR3 DNA reads TGTGCCAGCACCCTGGGGGGGACAGGGGGTACTAACTATGGCTACACCTTC.

The chain recombines TRBV28 with TRBJ2-3, with D perhaps TRBD2 (5 bases). V was cut by 6 bases and J by 10 bases, with 17 bases left in between. The CDR3 spans 13 residues. Germline lookup yields CDR1 MDHEN and CDR2 SYDVKM. CDR3 protein: CASRETRGRAQYF. DNA for the CDR3: TGTGCCAGCAGGGAAACCCGGGGAAGAGCGCAGTATTTT.

The genes are TRBV5-1 and TRBJ1-2, with TRBD1 identical over 9 bases. After removal of 0 bases from V and 5 bases from J, the junction contained 17 bases not matched to a gene. The CDR3 sequence is 19 residues long. CDR1 and CDR2 (germline): SGHRS, YFSETQ. For the CDR3, the DNA is TGCGCCAGCAGCTTGGTAGTTAAGGACAGGGGTCCCCCCCCTTATGGCTACACCTTC. Amino acids: CASSLVVKDRGPPPYGYTF.

V and J are TRBV25-1 and TRBJ2-2, with 8 bases that match TRBD2. The J segment lost 5 bases and the V segment lost 4 bases, leaving 0 bases of the junction unmatched. Germline CDR1 reads MGHDK; CDR2 reads SYGVNS. The CDR3 length is 13 residues. CDR3: CASSVAGTGELFF. The CDR3 nucleotides read TGTGCCAGCAGTGTAGCGGGAACCGGGGAGCTGTTTTTT.

This chain links TRBV5-1 with TRBJ1-2; 8 bases align to TRBD1. The CDR3 loop spans 15 amino acids. J lost 8 bases, V lost 4 bases, and 13 bases had no gene match. Germline V CDR1 and CDR2: SGHRS, YFSETQ. CDR3 protein: CASSPTGTGPRGYTF. Here the CDR3 DNA reads TGCGCCAGCAGCCCAACCGGGACAGGCCCCAGGGGCTACACCTTC.

This clone has only one observation. This sequence joins TRBV4-1 and TRBJ2-1; 11 positions agree with TRBD2. The CDR3 is 17 amino acids. The ends lost 1 base at V and 2 bases at J; junction bases unmatched: 4. Germline V gene lookup returns CDR1 MGHRA and CDR2 YSYEKL. CDR3 nucleotides: TGCGCCAGCAGCCAAGGGCTAGCGGGAGGTCCCTACAATGAGCAGTTCTTC. Protein product: CASSQGLAGGPYNEQFF.

A single count supports this clone. The rearrangement uses TRBV2 and TRBJ1-2; no firm D call. CDR1 is SNHLY, CDR2 FYNNEI, per germline. The V and J ends lost 6 bases and 0 bases respectively, with 11 bases between them. The CDR3 consists of 14 residues. The CDR3 loop reads CASRRDISNYGYTF. The CDR3 DNA follows: TGTGCCAGCAGAAGAGATATCTCTAACTATGGCTACACCTTC.

The V gene is TRBV11-3, the J gene TRBJ2-1, with 8 bases fitting TRBD2. Germline V lookup: CDR1 SGHNT, CDR2 YENEEA. The J segment lost 9 bases and the V segment lost 1 base, leaving 5 bases of the junction unmatched. This CDR3 is 14 amino acids long. Here the CDR3 reads CASSLAGGLGEQFF. The CDR3 bases are TGTGCCAGCAGCTTAGCGGGGGGGCTAGGTGAGCAGTTCTTC.

As DNA, the CDR3 is TGTGCCAGCAGGCCAACCGGGACAGTAAATTCACCCCTCCACTTT. Translated: CASRPTGTVNSPLHF. V is TRBV27 and J is TRBJ1-6, with TRBD1 identical over 7 bases. This CDR3 contains 15 residues. With 6 bases clipped from V and 7 bases from J, the junction kept 9 bases outside the gene matches. Germline V gene lookup returns CDR1 MNHEY and CDR2 SMNVEV (reference sequence).